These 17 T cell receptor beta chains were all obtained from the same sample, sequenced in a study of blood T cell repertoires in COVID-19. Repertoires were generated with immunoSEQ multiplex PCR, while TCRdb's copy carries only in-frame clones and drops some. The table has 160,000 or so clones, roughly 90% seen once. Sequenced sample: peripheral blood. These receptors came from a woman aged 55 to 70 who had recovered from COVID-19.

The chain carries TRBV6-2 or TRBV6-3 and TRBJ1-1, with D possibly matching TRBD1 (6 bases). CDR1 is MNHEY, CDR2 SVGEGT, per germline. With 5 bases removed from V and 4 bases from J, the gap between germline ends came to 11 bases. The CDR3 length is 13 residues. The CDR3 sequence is CASSITGSTEAFF. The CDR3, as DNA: TGTGCCAGCAGTATCACAGGGAGCACTGAAGCTTTCTTT.

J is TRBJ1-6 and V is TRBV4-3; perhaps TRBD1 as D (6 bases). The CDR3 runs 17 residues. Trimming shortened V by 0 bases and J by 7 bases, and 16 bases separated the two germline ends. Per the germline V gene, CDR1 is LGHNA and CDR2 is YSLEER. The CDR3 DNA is TGCGCCAGCAGCCAAGATGCCCGCACAGGGAAGAATTCACCCCTCCACTTT. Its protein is CASSQDARTGKNSPLHF.

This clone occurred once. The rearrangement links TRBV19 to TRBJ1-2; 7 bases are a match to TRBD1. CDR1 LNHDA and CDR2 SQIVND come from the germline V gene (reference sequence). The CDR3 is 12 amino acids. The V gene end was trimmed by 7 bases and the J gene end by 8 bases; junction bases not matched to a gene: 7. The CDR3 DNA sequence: TGTGCCAGTAACCTACAGGGGAAAGGCTACACCTTC. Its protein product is CASNLQGKGYTF.

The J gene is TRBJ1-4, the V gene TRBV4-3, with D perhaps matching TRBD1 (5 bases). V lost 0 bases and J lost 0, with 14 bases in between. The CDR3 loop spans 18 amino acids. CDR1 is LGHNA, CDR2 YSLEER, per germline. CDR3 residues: CASSQDTGQISTNEKLFF. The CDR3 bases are TGCGCCAGCAGCCAAGATACAGGCCAAATCTCAACTAATGAAAAACTGTTTTTT.

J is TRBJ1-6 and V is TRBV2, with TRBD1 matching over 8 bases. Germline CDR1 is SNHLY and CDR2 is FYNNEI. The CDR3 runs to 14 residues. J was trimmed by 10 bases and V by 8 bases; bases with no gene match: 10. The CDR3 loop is CASQKTGVGSPLHF. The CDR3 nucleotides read TGTGCCAGCCAGAAGACAGGGGTAGGATCACCCCTCCACTTT.

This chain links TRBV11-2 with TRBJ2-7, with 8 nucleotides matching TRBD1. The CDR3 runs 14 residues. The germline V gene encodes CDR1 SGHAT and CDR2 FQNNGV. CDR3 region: CAVSLGTGLFEQYF. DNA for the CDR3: TGTGCAGTATCCTTGGGGACAGGTCTTTTCGAGCAGTACTTC.

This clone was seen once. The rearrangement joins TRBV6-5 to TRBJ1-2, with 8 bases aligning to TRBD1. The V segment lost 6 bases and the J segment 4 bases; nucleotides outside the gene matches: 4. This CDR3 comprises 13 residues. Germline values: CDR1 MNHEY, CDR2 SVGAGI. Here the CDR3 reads CASRDRGRYGYTF. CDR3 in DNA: TGTGCCAGCAGAGACAGGGGACGCTATGGCTACACCTTC.

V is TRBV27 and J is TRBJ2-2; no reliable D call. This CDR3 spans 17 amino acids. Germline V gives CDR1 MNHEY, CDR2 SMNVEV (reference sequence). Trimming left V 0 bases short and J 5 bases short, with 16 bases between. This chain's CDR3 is CASSLSQVSGRTGELFF. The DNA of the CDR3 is TGTGCCAGCAGTTTATCGCAAGTCTCGGGTAGGACCGGGGAGCTGTTTTTT.

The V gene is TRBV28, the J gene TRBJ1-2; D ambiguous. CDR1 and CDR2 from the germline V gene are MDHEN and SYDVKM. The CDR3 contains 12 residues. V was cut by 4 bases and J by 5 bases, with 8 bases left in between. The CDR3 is CASSSVSYGYTF. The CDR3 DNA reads TGTGCCAGCAGTTCGGTGTCATATGGCTACACCTTC.

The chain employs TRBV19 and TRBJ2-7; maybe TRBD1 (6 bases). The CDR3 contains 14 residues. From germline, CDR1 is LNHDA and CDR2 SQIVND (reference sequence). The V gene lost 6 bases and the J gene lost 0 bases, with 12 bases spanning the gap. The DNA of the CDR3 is TGTGCCAGTAGGCCGGGACACGACTCCTACGAGCAGTACTTC. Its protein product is CASRPGHDSYEQYF. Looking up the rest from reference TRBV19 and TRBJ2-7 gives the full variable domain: DGGITQSPKYLFRKEGQNVTLSCEQNLNHDAMYWYRQDPGQGLRLIYYSQIVNDFQKGDIAEGYSVSREKKESFPLTVTSAQKNPTAFYLCASRPGHDSYEQYFGPGTRLTVT.

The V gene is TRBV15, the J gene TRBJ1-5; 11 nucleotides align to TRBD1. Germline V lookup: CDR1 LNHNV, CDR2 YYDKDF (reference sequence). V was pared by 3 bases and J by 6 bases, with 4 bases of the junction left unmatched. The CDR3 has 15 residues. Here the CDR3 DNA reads TGTGCCACCAGCAGGGGACAGGGGGGAGGTCAGCCCCAGCATTTT. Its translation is CATSRGQGGGQPQHF.

Here the CDR3 DNA reads TGCGCCAGCAGCTTGACGGCAGGGATAACTAACTATGGCTACACCTTC. Translating it yields CASSLTAGITNYGYTF. The V gene is TRBV5-1, the J gene TRBJ1-2; D possibly corresponds to TRBD1 (5 bases). The CDR3 extends over 16 amino acids. Germline V lookup: CDR1 SGHRS, CDR2 YFSETQ. Trimming shortened V by 1 base and J by 0 bases, and 13 bases separated the two germline ends.

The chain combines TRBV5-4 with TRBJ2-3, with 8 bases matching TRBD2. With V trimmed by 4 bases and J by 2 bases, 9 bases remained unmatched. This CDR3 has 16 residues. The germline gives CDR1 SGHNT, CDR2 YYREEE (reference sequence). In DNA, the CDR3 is TGTGCCAGCAGCCCTCCCACTAGCGGCATCACAGATACGCAGTATTTT. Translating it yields CASSPPTSGITDTQYF.

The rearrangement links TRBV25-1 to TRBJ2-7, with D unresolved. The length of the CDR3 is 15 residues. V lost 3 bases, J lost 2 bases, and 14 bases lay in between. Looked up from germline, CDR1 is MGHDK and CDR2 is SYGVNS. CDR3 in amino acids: CASSELSEKTYEQYF. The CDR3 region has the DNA TGTGCCAGCAGTGAGTTGAGTGAGAAGACCTACGAGCAGTACTTC.

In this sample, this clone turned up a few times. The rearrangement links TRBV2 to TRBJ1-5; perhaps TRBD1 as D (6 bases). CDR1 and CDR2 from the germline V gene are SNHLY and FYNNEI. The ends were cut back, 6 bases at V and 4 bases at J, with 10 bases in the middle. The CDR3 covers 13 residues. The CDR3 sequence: CASRSTGNQPQHF. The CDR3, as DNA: TGTGCCAGCAGATCGACAGGTAATCAGCCCCAGCATTTT.

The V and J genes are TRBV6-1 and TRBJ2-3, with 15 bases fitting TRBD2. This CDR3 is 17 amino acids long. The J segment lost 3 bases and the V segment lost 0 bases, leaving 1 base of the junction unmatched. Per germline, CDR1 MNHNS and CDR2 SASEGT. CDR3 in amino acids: CASSEAGLAGGTDTQYF. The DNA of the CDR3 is TGTGCCAGCAGTGAAGCGGGACTAGCGGGGGGAACAGATACGCAGTATTTT.

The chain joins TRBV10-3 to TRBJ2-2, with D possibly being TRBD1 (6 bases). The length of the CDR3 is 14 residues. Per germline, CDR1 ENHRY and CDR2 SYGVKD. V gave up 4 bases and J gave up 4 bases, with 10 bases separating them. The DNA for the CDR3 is TGTGCCATCAGTGTCACAGGGAGCACCGGGGAGCTGTTTTTT. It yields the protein CAISVTGSTGELFF.